These 8 T cell receptor beta chains share one sample of origin, sequenced in a study of response to subunit inactivated influenza vaccine. TCRdb called the RT-PCR reads again in MiXCR, with one record for every CDR3 protein. The sample records 200,000 to 300,000 distinct CDR3 sequences, more than 10% being singletons. The material was non-naive T cells sorted from PBMCs, obtained around 14 days before vaccination. These receptors all come from a man aged 50 or older who received an inactivated influenza vaccine.

The sample holds many counts of this clonotype. This sequence joins TRBV27 and TRBJ1-5; D may be TRBD1 (5 bases). CDR3 length equals 17 residues. Germline-derived CDR1 and CDR2 are MNHEY and SMNVEV (reference sequence). Deletions cut 3 bases from V and 0 bases from J, with 15 bases between. The CDR3 nucleotides read TGTGCCAGCAGTTTGATCGGCGGGGGTGATAGCAATCAGCCCCAGCATTTT. Its translation is CASSLIGGGDSNQPQHF.

The chain employs TRBV28 and TRBJ1-1; D is undetermined. Germline V gene data show CDR1 as MDHEN and CDR2 as SYDVKM. The CDR3 consists of 13 residues. The V end was cut by 7 bases, the J end by 8 bases, with 17 bases between. The CDR3 DNA follows: TGTGCCAGCACTATCCCCAAGATAACCGAAGCTTTCTTT. As protein: CASTIPKITEAFF.

This chain's CDR3 is CASSLGTGVATQYF. As DNA, the CDR3 is TGTGCCAGCAGTTTGGGGACAGGGGTGGCGACCCAGTACTTC. The chain is built from TRBV3-1 and TRBJ2-5; 10 bases line up with TRBD1. V lost 6 bases and J lost 7; bases outside the gene matches: 8. From germline, CDR1 is LGHDT and CDR2 YNNKEL (reference sequence). The CDR3 length is 14 residues.

This clonotype has more than one count but fewer than ten. CDR3 protein: CSATLDRYEQYF. CDR3 DNA: TGCAGTGCGACCCTCGATAGGTACGAGCAGTACTTC. The rearrangement links TRBV20-1 to TRBJ2-7; D not resolved. V gave up 6 bases and J gave up 4 bases, with 13 bases separating them. Germline V gene lookup returns CDR1 DFQATT and CDR2 SNEGSKA (reference sequence). The length of the CDR3 is 12 residues.

The rearrangement uses TRBV4-2 and TRBJ2-3; 12 nucleotides match TRBD2. The germline V gene encodes CDR1 LGHNA and CDR2 YNFKEQ. V gave up 3 bases and J gave up 1 base; unmatched junction bases: 8. The CDR3 runs 18 residues. CDR3 bases: TGTGCCAGCAGCCACGGACTAGCGGGGAGCAGAGGCACAGATACGCAGTATTTT. Encoded protein: CASSHGLAGSRGTDTQYF.

This clonotype was recorded many times. The V call is TRBV20-1, the J call TRBJ1-2; D not certain. Germline CDR1 is DFQATT and CDR2 is SNEGSKA (reference sequence). The ends were cut back, 3 bases at V and 1 base at J, with 9 bases in the middle. CDR3 length: 13 residues. CDR3 loop: CSASSGNNYGYTF. The CDR3, as DNA: TGCAGTGCTAGTAGCGGGAATAACTATGGCTACACCTTC.

This clonotype was seen only a few times. The gene calls are TRBV29-1 and TRBJ2-1, with D perhaps being TRBD1 or TRBD2 (7 bases each). Germline-derived CDR1 and CDR2 are SQVTM and ANQGSEA. Trimming removed 6 bases at V and 7 bases at J, with 22 bases between. This CDR3 is built from 15 residues. CDR3 in DNA: TGCAGCGTAGACAGGGAGGGCGCGTTGGTGAATGAGCAGTTCTTC. It is translated as CSVDREGALVNEQFF.

The rearrangement joins TRBV16 to TRBJ2-3; D unresolved. In germline, CDR1 is KGHSY, CDR2 FQNENV. V lost 4 bases and J lost 0, with 8 bases in between. There are 14 residues in the CDR3. CDR3 DNA: TGTGCCAGCAGCCGCCTCTCAAGCACAGATACGCAGTATTTT. Translation gives CASSRLSSTDTQYF.